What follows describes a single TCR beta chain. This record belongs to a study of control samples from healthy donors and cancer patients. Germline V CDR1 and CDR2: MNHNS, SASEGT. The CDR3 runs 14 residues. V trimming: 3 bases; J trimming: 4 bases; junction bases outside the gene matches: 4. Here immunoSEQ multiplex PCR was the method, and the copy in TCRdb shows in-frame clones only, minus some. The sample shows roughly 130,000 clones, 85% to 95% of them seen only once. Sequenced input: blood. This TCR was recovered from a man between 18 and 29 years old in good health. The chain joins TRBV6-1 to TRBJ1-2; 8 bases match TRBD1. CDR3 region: CASSEQQGVYGYTF. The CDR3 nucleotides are TGTGCCAGCAGTGAGCAACAGGGGGTCTATGGCTACACCTTC.